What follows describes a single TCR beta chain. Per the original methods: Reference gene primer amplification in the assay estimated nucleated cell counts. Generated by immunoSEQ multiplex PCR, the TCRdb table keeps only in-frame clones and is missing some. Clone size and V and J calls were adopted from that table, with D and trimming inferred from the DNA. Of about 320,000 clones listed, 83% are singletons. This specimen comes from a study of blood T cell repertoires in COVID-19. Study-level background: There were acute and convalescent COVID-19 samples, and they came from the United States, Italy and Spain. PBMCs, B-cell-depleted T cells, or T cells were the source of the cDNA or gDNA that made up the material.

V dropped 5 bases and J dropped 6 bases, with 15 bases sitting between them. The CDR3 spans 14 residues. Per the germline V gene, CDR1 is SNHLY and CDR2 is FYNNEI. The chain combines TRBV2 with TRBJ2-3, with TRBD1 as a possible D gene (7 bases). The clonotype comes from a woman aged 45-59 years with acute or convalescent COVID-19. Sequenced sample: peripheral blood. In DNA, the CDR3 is TGTGCCAGCAGTAACAGGGGAGGTTCGGATACGCAGTATTTT. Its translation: CASSNRGGSDTQYF.